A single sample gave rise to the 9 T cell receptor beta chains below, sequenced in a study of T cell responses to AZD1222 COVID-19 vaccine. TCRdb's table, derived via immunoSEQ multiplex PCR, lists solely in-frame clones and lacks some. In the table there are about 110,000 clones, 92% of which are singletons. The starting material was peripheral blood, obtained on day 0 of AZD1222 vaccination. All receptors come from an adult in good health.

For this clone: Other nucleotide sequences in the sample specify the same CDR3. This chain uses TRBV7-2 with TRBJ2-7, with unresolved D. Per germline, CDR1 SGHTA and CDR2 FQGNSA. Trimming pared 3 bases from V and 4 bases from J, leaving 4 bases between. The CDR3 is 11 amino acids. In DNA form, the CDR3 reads TGTGCCAGCAGCTTTACTTACGAGCAGTACTTC. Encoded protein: CASSFTYEQYF.

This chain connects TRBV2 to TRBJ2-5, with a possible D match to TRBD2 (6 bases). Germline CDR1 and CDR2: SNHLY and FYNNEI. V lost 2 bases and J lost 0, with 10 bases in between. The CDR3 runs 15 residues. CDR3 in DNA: TGTGCCAGCAGTGAAAGACGGGGGTACCAAGAGACCCAGTACTTC. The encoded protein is CASSERRGYQETQYF.

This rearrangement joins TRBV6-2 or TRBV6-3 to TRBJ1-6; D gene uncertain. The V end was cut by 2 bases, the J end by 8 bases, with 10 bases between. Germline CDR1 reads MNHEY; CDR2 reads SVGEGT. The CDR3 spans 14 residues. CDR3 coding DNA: TGTGCCAGCAGTTACATGGCCAGTGATTCACCCCTCCACTTT. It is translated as CASSYMASDSPLHF.

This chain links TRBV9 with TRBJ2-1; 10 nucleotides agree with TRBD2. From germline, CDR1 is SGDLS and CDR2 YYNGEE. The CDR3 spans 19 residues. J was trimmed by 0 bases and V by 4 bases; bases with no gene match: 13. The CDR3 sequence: CASSIVAGGSQSSYNEQFF. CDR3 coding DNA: TGTGCCAGCAGCATCGTAGCGGGGGGTTCTCAGAGCTCCTACAATGAGCAGTTCTTC.

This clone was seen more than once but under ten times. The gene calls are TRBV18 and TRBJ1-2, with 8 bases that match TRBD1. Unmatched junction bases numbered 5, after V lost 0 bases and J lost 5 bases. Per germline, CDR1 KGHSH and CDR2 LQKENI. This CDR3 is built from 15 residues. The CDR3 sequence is CASSPPTQGAYGYTF. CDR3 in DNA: TGTGCCAGCTCACCACCGACCCAGGGGGCGTATGGCTACACCTTC.

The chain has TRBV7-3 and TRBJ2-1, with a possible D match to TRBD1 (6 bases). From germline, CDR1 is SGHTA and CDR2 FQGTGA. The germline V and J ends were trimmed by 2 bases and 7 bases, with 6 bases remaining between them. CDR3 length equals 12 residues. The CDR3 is CASSLDRNEQFF. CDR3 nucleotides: TGTGCCAGCAGCTTAGACAGGAATGAGCAGTTCTTC.

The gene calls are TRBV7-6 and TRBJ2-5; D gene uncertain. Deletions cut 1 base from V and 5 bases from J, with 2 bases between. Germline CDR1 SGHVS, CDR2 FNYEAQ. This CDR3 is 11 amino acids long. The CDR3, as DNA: TGTGCCAGCAGCTTAGATGAGACCCAGTACTTC. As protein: CASSLDETQYF.

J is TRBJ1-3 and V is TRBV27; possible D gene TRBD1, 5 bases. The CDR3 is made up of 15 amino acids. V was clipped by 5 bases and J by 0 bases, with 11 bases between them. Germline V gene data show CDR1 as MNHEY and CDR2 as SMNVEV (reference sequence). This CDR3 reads CASSHKTVSGNTIYF. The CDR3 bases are TGTGCCAGCAGTCACAAGACAGTCTCTGGAAACACCATATATTTT.

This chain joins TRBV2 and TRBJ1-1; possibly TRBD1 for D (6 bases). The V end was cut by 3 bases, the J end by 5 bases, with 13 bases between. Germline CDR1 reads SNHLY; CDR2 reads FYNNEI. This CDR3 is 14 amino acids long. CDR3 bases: TGTGCCAGCAGTGAGGAGCGGGGGGCGACTGAAGCTTTCTTT. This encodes CASSEERGATEAFF.